Included here is one T cell receptor beta chain sequence, with context. The target antigen is unknown. This record comes from a study of cytomegalovirus exposure and HLA in healthy donors. Study overall: When 398 donors were genotyped, 81% of them were found to fall in the Caucasian-associated ancestry cluster.

General observations from the study: The investigators catalogued 160 or so TCR beta chains as cytomegalovirus-associated. In a later analysis, TCR beta V- and J-gene trimming was associated with a missense DCLRE1C variant.

PCR used 60 Vbeta primers and 13 Jbeta primers. The data were produced by immunoSEQ multiplex PCR, yet TCRdb's version contains in-frame clones alone and is incomplete. The repertoire holds under 200,000 clones, with around 80% as singletons. The CDR3 has 15 residues. Germline CDR1 MGHRA, CDR2 YSYEKL. V lost 1 base and J lost 0, with 7 bases in between. The chain uses TRBV4-1 and TRBJ2-1; D gene unclear. Material: PBMCs. The clonotype comes from a woman in her forties in good health and CMV-seronegative. CDR3: CASSQGPSSYNEQFF. The CDR3 nucleotides read TGCGCCAGCAGCCAAGGCCCGAGCTCCTACAATGAGCAGTTCTTC.